This T cell receptor (beta chain) appears in the sequencing data of a study of technical replicates of blood from a few donors. CDR3 length: 14 amino acids. The germline gives CDR1 MNHNS, CDR2 SASEGT. Trimming pared 2 bases from V and 5 bases from J, leaving 12 bases between. Some clones are missing from TCRdb's copy, which holds only in-frame ones; the method was immunoSEQ multiplex PCR. The table includes 59,000 or so clones, roughly 95% detected once. V and J are TRBV6-1 and TRBJ1-1; D ambiguous. This receptor was taken from a human donor in good health. Some clones in this sample may be carry-over from other donors' samples. Source material: PBMCs. CDR3 coding DNA: TGTGCCAGCAGTGAACGGTGGGGAGAGACTGAAGCTTTCTTT. Translating it yields CASSERWGETEAFF.